This T cell receptor beta chain is from a study of blood T cell repertoires in COVID-19. Study overall: Samples representing acute and convalescent COVID-19 were sourced from the United States, Italy and Spain. PBMCs, B-cell-depleted T cells, or T cells were the source of the cDNA or gDNA that made up the material.

V was pared by 5 bases and J by 3 bases, with 12 bases of the junction left unmatched. CDR3 length: 16 residues. Germline values: CDR1 SGHVS, CDR2 FQNEAQ. Libraries were prepared by immunoSEQ multiplex PCR; TCRdb keeps only in-frame clonotypes and omits some of them. The table lists 250,000 to 350,000 clones, roughly nine tenths of them singletons. The TCR originated in a woman aged 45-60 years who had been exposed to COVID-19. Sequencing was carried out using PBMCs or T cells enriched from blood (not recorded which). This chain links TRBV7-8 with TRBJ1-2; 7 positions agree with TRBD1. CDR3 nucleotide sequence: TGTGCCAGCAGCCCAAGTAGGAGGGACAGCCACTATGGCTACACCTTC. Amino acid sequence: CASSPSRRDSHYGYTF.